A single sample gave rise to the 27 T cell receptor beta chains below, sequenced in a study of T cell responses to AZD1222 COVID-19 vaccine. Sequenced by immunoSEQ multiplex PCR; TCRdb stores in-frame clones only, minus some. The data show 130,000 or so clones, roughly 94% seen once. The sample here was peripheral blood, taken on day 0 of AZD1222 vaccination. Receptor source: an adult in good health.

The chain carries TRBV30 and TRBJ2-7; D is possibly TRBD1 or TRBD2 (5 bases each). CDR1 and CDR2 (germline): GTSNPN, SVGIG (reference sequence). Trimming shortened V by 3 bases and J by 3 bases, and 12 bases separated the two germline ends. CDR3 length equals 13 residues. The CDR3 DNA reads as TGTGCCTGGAGGGGACCTGGACTCTACGAGCAGTACTTC. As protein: CAWRGPGLYEQYF.

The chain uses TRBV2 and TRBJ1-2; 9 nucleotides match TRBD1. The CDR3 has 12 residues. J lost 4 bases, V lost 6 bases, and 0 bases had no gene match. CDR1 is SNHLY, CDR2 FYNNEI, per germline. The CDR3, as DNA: TGTGCCAGCAGGGACAGGGGCTATGGCTACACCTTC. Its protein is CASRDRGYGYTF.

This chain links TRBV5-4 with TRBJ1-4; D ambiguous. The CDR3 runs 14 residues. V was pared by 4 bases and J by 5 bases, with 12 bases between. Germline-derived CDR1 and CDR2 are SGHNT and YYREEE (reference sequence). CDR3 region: CASSGGRSNEKLFF. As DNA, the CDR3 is TGTGCCAGCAGCGGTGGACGGAGCAATGAAAAACTGTTTTTT.

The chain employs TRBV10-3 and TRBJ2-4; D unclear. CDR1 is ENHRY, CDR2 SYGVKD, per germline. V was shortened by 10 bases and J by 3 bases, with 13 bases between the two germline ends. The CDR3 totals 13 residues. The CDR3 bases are TGTGCCACTTCCCCCATAGGCAAAAACATTCAGTACTTC. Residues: CATSPIGKNIQYF.

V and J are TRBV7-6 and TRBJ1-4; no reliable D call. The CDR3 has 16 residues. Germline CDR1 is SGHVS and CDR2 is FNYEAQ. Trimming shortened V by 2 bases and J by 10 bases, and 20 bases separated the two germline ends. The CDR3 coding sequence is TGTGCCAGCAGCTTATTAACCCCGGACCTAGGAGGAAAACTGTTTTTT. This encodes CASSLLTPDLGGKLFF.

The CDR3 DNA reads TGTGCCAGCAGTGAAGCGAGGACTAGCGGGAGGAGGGGGTTCTTC. Translating gives CASSEARTSGRRGFF. The chain carries TRBV2 and TRBJ2-1; the match to TRBD2 covers 14 bases. CDR1 and CDR2 from the germline V gene are SNHLY and FYNNEI. V lost 0 bases, J lost 15 bases, and 7 bases stayed unmatched. This CDR3 comprises 15 residues.

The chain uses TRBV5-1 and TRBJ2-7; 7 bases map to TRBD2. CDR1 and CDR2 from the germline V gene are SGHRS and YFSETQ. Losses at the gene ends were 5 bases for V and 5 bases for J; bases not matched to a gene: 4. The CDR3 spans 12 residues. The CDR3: CASRMGGDEQYF. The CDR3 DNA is TGCGCCAGCAGGATGGGAGGGGACGAGCAGTACTTC.

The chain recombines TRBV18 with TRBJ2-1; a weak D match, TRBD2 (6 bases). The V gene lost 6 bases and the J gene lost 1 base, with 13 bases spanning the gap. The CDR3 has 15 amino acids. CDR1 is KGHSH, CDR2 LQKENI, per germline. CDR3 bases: TGTGCCAGCTCCCCGAACGGGGGATCCTACAATGAGCAGTTCTTC. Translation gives CASSPNGGSYNEQFF.

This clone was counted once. The CDR3 region is CASSPQQGNTEAFF. CDR3 sequence (DNA): TGTGCCAGCAGCCCTCAGCAGGGGAACACTGAAGCTTTCTTT. The V call is TRBV14, the J call TRBJ1-1; D is possibly TRBD1 (5 bases). Germline V CDR1 and CDR2: SGHDN, FVKESK. CDR3 length equals 14 residues. V shed 4 bases and J shed 1 base, with 10 bases lying between them.

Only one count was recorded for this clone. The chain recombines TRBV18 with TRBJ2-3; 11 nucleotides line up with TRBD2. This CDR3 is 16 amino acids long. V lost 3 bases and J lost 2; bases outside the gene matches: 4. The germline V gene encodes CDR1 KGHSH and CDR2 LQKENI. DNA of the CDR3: TGTGCCAGCTCACCCGGACTAGCGGGTCTCACAGATACGCAGTATTTT. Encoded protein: CASSPGLAGLTDTQYF.

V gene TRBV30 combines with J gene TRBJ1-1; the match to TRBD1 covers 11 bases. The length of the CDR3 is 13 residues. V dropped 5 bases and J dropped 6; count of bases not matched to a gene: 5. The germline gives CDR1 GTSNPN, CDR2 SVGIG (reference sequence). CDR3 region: CAWDGTGGSEAFF. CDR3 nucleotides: TGTGCCTGGGACGGGACAGGGGGGTCTGAAGCTTTCTTT.

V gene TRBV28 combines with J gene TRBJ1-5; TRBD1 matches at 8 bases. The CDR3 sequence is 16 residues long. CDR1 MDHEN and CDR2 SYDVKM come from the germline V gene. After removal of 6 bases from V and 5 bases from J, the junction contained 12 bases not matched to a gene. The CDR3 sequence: CASRTRTGRTYQPQHF. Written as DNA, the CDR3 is TGTGCCAGCAGGACCCGGACAGGGAGAACGTATCAGCCCCAGCATTTT.

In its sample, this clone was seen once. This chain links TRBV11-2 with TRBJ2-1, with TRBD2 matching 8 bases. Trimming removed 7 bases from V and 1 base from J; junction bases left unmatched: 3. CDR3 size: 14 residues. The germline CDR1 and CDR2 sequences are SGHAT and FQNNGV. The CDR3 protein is CASNVAGSYNEQFF. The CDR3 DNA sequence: TGTGCCAGCAATGTAGCGGGGTCCTACAATGAGCAGTTCTTC.

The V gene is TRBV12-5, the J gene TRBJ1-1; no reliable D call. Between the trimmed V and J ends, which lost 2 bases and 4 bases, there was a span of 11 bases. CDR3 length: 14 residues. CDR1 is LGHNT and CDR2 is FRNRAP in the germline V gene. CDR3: CASGLSPMRTEAFF. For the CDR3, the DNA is TGTGCTAGTGGTTTGAGCCCGATGCGCACTGAAGCTTTCTTT.

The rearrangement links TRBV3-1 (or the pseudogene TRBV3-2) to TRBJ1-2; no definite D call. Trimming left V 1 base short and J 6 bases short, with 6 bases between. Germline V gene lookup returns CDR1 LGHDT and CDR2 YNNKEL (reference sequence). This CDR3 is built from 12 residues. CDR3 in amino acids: CASSQGRDGYTF. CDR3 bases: TGTGCCAGCAGCCAAGGGCGGGATGGCTACACCTTC.

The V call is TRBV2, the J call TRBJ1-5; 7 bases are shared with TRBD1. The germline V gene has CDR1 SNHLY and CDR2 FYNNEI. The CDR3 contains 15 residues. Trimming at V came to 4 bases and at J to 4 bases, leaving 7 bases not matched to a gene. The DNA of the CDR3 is TGTGCCAGCAGTGTGGGGGACAGTCTTAATCAGCCCCAGCATTTT. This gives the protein CASSVGDSLNQPQHF.

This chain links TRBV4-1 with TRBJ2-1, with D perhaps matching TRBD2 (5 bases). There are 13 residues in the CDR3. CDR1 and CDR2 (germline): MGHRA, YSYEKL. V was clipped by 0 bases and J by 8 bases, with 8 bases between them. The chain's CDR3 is CASSQDPGYEQFF. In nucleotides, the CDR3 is TGCGCCAGCAGCCAAGATCCGGGGTATGAGCAGTTCTTC.

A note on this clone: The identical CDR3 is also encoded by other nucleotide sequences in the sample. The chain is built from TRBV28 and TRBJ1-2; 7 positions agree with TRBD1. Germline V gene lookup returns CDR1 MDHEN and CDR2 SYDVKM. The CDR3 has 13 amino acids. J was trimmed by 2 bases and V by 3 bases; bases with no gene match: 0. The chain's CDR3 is CASSLDRNYGYTF. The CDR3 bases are TGTGCCAGCAGTTTGGACAGGAACTATGGCTACACCTTC.

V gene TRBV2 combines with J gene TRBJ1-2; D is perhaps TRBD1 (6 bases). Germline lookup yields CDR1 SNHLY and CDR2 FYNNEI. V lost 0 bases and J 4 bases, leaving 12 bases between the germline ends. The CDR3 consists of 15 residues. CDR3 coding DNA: TGTGCCAGCAGTGAAGCAGAAAGGACAGTCTATGGCTACACCTTC. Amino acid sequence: CASSEAERTVYGYTF.

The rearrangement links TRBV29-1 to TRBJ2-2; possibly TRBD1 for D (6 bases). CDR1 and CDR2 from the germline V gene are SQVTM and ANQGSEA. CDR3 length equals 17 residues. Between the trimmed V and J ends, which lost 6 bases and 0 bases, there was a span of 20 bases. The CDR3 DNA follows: TGCAGCGTCTGGGGAAGAACAGGGAAATCGAACACCGGGGAGCTGTTTTTT. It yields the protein CSVWGRTGKSNTGELFF.

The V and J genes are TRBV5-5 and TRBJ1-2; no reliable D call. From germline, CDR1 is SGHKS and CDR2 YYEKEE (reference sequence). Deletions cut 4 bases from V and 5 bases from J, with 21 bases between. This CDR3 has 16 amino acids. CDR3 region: CASSPHVDPTLYGYTF. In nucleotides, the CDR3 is TGTGCCAGCAGCCCCCACGTTGACCCCACCTTATATGGCTACACCTTC.

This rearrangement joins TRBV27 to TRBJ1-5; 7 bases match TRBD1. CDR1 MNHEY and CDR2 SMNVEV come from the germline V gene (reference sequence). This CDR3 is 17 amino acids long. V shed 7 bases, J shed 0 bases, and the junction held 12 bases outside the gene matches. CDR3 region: CASNPEQGQYSNQPQHF. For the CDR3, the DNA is TGTGCCAGCAACCCGGAACAGGGGCAGTATAGCAATCAGCCCCAGCATTTT.

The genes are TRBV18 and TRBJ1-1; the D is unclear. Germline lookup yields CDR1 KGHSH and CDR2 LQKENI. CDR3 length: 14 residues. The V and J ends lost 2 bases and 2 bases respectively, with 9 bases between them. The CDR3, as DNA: TGTGCCAGCTCACCAAGCCAACCTAACACTGAAGCTTTCTTT. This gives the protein CASSPSQPNTEAFF.

The chain's CDR3 is CASSLGHRDVGYGYTF. In DNA, the CDR3 is TGCGCCAGCAGCTTGGGGCACAGGGACGTCGGGTATGGCTACACCTTC. The V gene is TRBV5-1, the J gene TRBJ1-2, with a weak D call TRBD1 (6 bases). The CDR3 consists of 16 residues. Germline V gene sequence: CDR1 SGHRS, CDR2 YFSETQ. Trimming removed 0 bases from V and 5 bases from J, with 17 bases in between.

As DNA, the CDR3 is TGTGCCAGCAGCCAAGGGGCGTATCGGGCGAACAATGAGCAGTTCTTC. Protein: CASSQGAYRANNEQFF. V gene TRBV3-1 (or the pseudogene TRBV3-2) combines with J gene TRBJ2-1; D remains unclear. Germline CDR1 LGHDT, CDR2 YNNKEL (reference sequence). Between the trimmed V and J ends, which lost 1 base and 5 bases, there was a span of 15 bases. The CDR3 is 16 residues long.

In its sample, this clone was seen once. CDR3 protein: CASRGDRGWNQPQHF. CDR3 sequence (DNA): TGTGCCAGCAGGGGAGACAGGGGGTGGAATCAGCCCCAGCATTTT. The gene calls are TRBV28 and TRBJ1-5, with 9 bases aligning to TRBD1. Per the germline V gene, CDR1 is MDHEN and CDR2 is SYDVKM. V lost 6 bases and J lost 4; bases outside the gene matches: 7. CDR3 length: 15 residues.

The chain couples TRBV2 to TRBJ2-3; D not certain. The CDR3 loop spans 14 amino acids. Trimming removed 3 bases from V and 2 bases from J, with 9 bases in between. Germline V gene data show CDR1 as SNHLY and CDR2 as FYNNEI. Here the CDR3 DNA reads TGTGCCAGCAGTGAGTTATGGAACACAGATACGCAGTATTTT. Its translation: CASSELWNTDTQYF.